The 20 T cell receptor beta chains listed next were all sequenced from one sample in a study of OX40 agonist ivuxolimab in advanced cancers. Assay used: immunoSEQ multiplex PCR; TCRdb lists only in-frame clones, some missing. The table shows about 120,000 clones, with roughly nine tenths occurring only once. Sequences were derived from CD4+ or CD8+ T cells sorted from blood, sampled in a trial of the OX40 agonist ivuxolimab. All receptors come from an adult with an advanced solid tumor such as melanoma, head and neck, liver or kidney cancer.

The chain couples TRBV7-8 to TRBJ2-7; 8 bases fit TRBD1. The germline V gene encodes CDR1 SGHVS and CDR2 FQNEAQ. The CDR3 contains 16 residues. The trim removed 4 bases at V and 4 bases at J, leaving 12 bases unmatched. Written as DNA, the CDR3 is TGTGCCAGCAGCTCCCGCAGGGGGCGTCAGATGTACGAGCAGTACTTC. Protein: CASSSRRGRQMYEQYF.

This rearrangement joins TRBV2 to TRBJ2-5, with TRBD2 matching 9 bases. The CDR3 has 12 amino acids. The trim removed 10 bases at V and 5 bases at J, leaving 5 bases unmatched. CDR1 and CDR2 (germline): SNHLY, FYNNEI. The CDR3 DNA sequence: TGTGCCACCGGGACTAGCATCGAGACCCAGTACTTC. This codes for CATGTSIETQYF.

This clone has only a few counts. The chain employs TRBV6-1 and TRBJ2-7; unclear D gene. Germline lookup yields CDR1 MNHNS and CDR2 SASEGT. Trimming shortened V by 6 bases and J by 7 bases, and 13 bases separated the two germline ends. The CDR3 covers 12 residues. The CDR3 here is CASRESMGEQYF. CDR3 sequence (DNA): TGTGCCAGCAGGGAATCTATGGGGGAGCAGTACTTC.

The chain recombines TRBV27 with TRBJ1-4, with 12 bases fitting TRBD1. V was pared by 4 bases and J by 8 bases, with 5 bases of the junction left unmatched. Germline lookup yields CDR1 MNHEY and CDR2 SMNVEV (reference sequence). The CDR3 is made up of 15 amino acids. CDR3 in amino acids: CASSSSGTGGEKLFF. For the CDR3, the DNA is TGTGCCAGCAGTTCTTCCGGGACAGGGGGCGAAAAACTGTTTTTT. The whole variable domain, filled in from reference TRBV27 and TRBJ1-4, reads EAQVTQNPRYLITVTGKKLTVTCSQNMNHEYMSWYRQDPGLGLRQIYYSMNVEVTDKGDVPEGYKVSRKEKRNFPLILESPSPNQTSLYFCASSSSGTGGEKLFFGSGTQLSVL.

The chain uses TRBV4-3 and TRBJ1-3; D unresolved. The ends were cut back, 1 base at V and 0 bases at J, with 13 bases in the middle. Germline V gene data show CDR1 as LGHNA and CDR2 as YSLEER. This CDR3 is built from 17 residues. The CDR3 region has the DNA TGCGCCAGCAGCCAAGCCCCCCACTCCGCCTCTGGAAACACCATATATTTT. It encodes CASSQAPHSASGNTIYF.

Notes on this clone: This sample also contains other DNA sequences that code for the same CDR3. The CDR3 bases are TGCGCCAGCAGCCCGGGACTCGCGGGGGGGGCCTACGAGCAGTACTTC. It translates to CASSPGLAGGAYEQYF. This chain links TRBV5-1 with TRBJ2-7, with 9 positions matching TRBD2. V lost 4 bases, J lost 2 bases, and 10 bases stayed unmatched. CDR3 length equals 16 residues. Germline loops: CDR1 SGHRS, CDR2 YFSETQ. Drawing the rest from reference TRBV5-1 and TRBJ2-7, the complete variable domain is KAGVTQTPRYLIKTRGQQVTLSCSPISGHRSVSWYQQTPGQGLQFLFEYFSETQRNKGNFPGRFSGRQFSNSRSEMNVSTLELGDSALYLCASSPGLAGGAYEQYFGPGTRLTVT.

V usage is TRBV28 and J usage is TRBJ2-7, with a tentative D call TRBD1 (6 bases). V was cut by 5 bases and J by 4 bases, with 15 bases left in between. The CDR3 has 14 amino acids. Germline CDR1 MDHEN, CDR2 SYDVKM. CDR3 amino acids: CASSTTGTDYEQYF. CDR3 bases: TGTGCCAGCAGTACTACAGGGACCGATTACGAGCAGTACTTC.

J is TRBJ1-1 and V is TRBV7-6, with TRBD1 matching over 10 bases. CDR1 is SGHVS and CDR2 is FNYEAQ in the germline V gene. This CDR3 region has 16 residues. V was pared by 3 bases and J by 4 bases, with 8 bases of the junction left unmatched. The DNA of the CDR3 is TGTGCCAGCAGCTTGGGGGACAGGGGAACCACCACTGAAGCTTTCTTT. This translates into CASSLGDRGTTTEAFF.

The chain has TRBV7-2 and TRBJ2-7; 7 bases agree with TRBD1. V trimming: 1 base; J trimming: 5 bases; junction bases outside the gene matches: 8. In germline, CDR1 is SGHTA, CDR2 FQGNSA. The CDR3 runs to 15 residues. CDR3 sequence: CASSLGMRQGHEQYF. In nucleotides, the CDR3 is TGTGCCAGCAGCTTAGGTATGAGACAGGGCCACGAGCAGTACTTC. Filled out from reference TRBV7-2 and TRBJ2-7, the complete variable domain reads GAGVSQSPSNKVTEKGKDVELRCDPISGHTALYWYRQSLGQGLEFLIYFQGNSAPDKSGLPSDRFSAERTGGSVSTLTIQRTQQEDSAVYLCASSLGMRQGHEQYFGPGTRLTVT.

This clone appeared once. This rearrangement joins TRBV5-1 to TRBJ2-7; 10 bases are shared with TRBD1. The CDR3 loop spans 15 amino acids. V lost 0 bases to trimming and J lost 7 bases; unmatched junction nucleotides: 7. Germline V gene data show CDR1 as SGHRS and CDR2 as YFSETQ. Written as DNA, the CDR3 is TGCGCCAGCAGCTTGGCCGGGACAGGGGCGAGAGAGCAGTACTTC. Translating gives CASSLAGTGAREQYF.

V and J are TRBV7-2 and TRBJ1-6; TRBD1 matches 7 bases. This CDR3 comprises 13 residues. V dropped 7 bases and J dropped 6; count of bases not matched to a gene: 3. Per the germline V gene, CDR1 is SGHTA and CDR2 is FQGNSA. CDR3 protein: CASMEGANSPLHF. Written as DNA, the CDR3 is TGTGCCAGCATGGAGGGGGCTAATTCACCCCTCCACTTT. The full variable domain, rest sourced from reference TRBV7-2 and TRBJ1-6, is GAGVSQSPSNKVTEKGKDVELRCDPISGHTALYWYRQSLGQGLEFLIYFQGNSAPDKSGLPSDRFSAERTGGSVSTLTIQRTQQEDSAVYLCASMEGANSPLHFGNGTRLTVT.

The chain couples TRBV9 to TRBJ1-6; D remains ambiguous. The CDR3 is 14 amino acids. With 2 bases removed from V and 6 bases from J, the gap between germline ends came to 9 bases. The germline V gene encodes CDR1 SGDLS and CDR2 YYNGEE. The CDR3 DNA follows: TGTGCCAGCAGCGTCGGGAGCCTTAATTCACCCCTCCACTTT. The encoded protein is CASSVGSLNSPLHF.

V gene TRBV6-6 combines with J gene TRBJ2-1; 12 nucleotides line up with TRBD1. The V and J ends lost 0 bases and 6 bases, in that order; junction bases with no gene match: 3. Germline values: CDR1 MNHNY, CDR2 SVGAGI (reference sequence). This CDR3 has 16 amino acids. The DNA of the CDR3 is TGTGCCAGCAGTTACTCGGGACAGGGGGCCATCAATGAGCAGTTCTTC. Amino acid sequence: CASSYSGQGAINEQFF.

The rearrangement joins TRBV7-8 to TRBJ2-2; possibly TRBD1 for D (5 bases). Trimming left V 2 bases short and J 3 bases short, with 10 bases between. The germline V gene encodes CDR1 SGHVS and CDR2 FQNEAQ. The CDR3 runs to 15 residues. CDR3 residues: CASSLNRTYTGELFF. The CDR3 nucleotides are TGTGCCAGCAGCTTAAACAGGACCTACACCGGGGAGCTGTTTTTT.

This clone was seen only once. The rearrangement joins TRBV11-2 to TRBJ1-1, with D uncertain. The CDR3 runs 14 residues. Trimming left V 5 bases short and J 5 bases short, with 15 bases between. Germline assignment: CDR1 SGHAT and CDR2 FQNNGV. The CDR3 nucleotides are TGTGCCAGCAGCGGAGGCGTTCGGGTTACTGAAGCTTTCTTT. It specifies CASSGGVRVTEAFF.

V usage is TRBV7-9 and J usage is TRBJ1-4; D is unclear. The V end was cut by 5 bases, the J end by 7 bases, with 17 bases between. The CDR3 runs to 15 residues. Germline CDR1 SEHNR, CDR2 FQNEAQ (reference sequence). The CDR3: CASSRGTAVAEKLFF. CDR3 nucleotide sequence: TGTGCCAGCAGCCGCGGTACGGCCGTGGCTGAAAAACTGTTTTTT.

This chain joins TRBV4-3 and TRBJ1-6; D is uncertain. Germline V gene data show CDR1 as LGHNA and CDR2 as YSLEER. This CDR3 has 17 amino acids. Trimming took off 0 bases at V and 0 bases at J, with 9 bases between the two ends. For the CDR3, the DNA is TGCGCCAGCAGCCAAGATCATCGGAGCTCCTATAATTCACCCCTCCACTTT. Its protein product is CASSQDHRSSYNSPLHF.

This clone was detected a few times. The chain carries TRBV19 and TRBJ1-6; D might be TRBD1 (5 bases). Trimming removed 3 bases from V and 10 bases from J, with 13 bases in between. Germline V gene lookup returns CDR1 LNHDA and CDR2 SQIVND (reference sequence). There are 14 residues in the CDR3. CDR3: CASSMRTPGSPLHF. CDR3 DNA: TGTGCCAGTAGTATGAGGACACCTGGGTCACCCCTCCACTTT.

This chain connects TRBV4-3 to TRBJ1-5, with D maybe TRBD1 (5 bases). V lost 1 base and J lost 7, with 11 bases in between. The CDR3 loop spans 14 amino acids. Germline CDR1 LGHNA, CDR2 YSLEER. CDR3 DNA sequence: TGCGCCAGCAGCCAAGGGGGCGGGGACCAGCCCCAGCATTTT. Its protein is CASSQGGGDQPQHF.

The rearrangement links TRBV6-5 to TRBJ1-1; D is undetermined. Germline loops: CDR1 MNHEY, CDR2 SVGAGI. V lost 0 bases, J lost 0 bases, and 5 bases lay in between. The CDR3 loop spans 14 amino acids. In DNA, the CDR3 is TGTGCCAGCAGTTACTCTGGGGTGAACACTGAAGCTTTCTTT. Its protein product is CASSYSGVNTEAFF.